This TCR beta chain is drawn from a study of T cells in Graves' hyperthyroidism and ophthalmopathy. Amplified regions were TCR beta CDR3 sequences from RNA transcripts. Initially, a first-round RT-PCR of the TCR CDR3 employed the HTBI primer set. Each CDR3 protein gets one entry after TCRdb re-called the multiplex PCR reads with MiXCR. The profile covers about 530,000 distinct CDR3 sequences, with 17% appearing a single time and roughly 15% taken by the ten largest. Trimming removed 3 bases from V and 7 bases from J, with 7 bases in between. Looked up from germline, CDR1 is LNHNV and CDR2 is YYDKDF (reference sequence). The CDR3 spans 12 residues. In this sample, this clonotype turned up a few times.

Sequences were obtained from blood. The TCR originated in a woman aged 18-29 years with Graves' ophthalmopathy. The V gene is TRBV15, the J gene TRBJ2-1; D is ambiguous. The CDR3 DNA follows: TGTGCCACCAGCAGGACGGAGAATGAGCAGTTCTTC. This sequence encodes CATSRTENEQFF.